This entry concerns a single TCR beta chain. No antigen is known for it. Sequencing was performed with immunoSEQ multiplex PCR; in TCRdb, only in-frame clones are kept and a portion is missing. Of 50,000 to 65,000 clones in the sample, 75% to 90% were seen once. The data are from a study of OX40 agonist ivuxolimab in advanced cancers. Background on the study: Age averaged approximately 60 years (range about 20 to 80), and about 86% were male. Study-wide findings and caveats: At 0.1 to 3.0 mg/kg and by week 6, clonal expansion occurred in CD4+ and CD8+ blood T cells.

Autoimmune disease history or systemic immunosuppression led to patient exclusion. This CDR3 has 15 amino acids. Trimming removed 1 base at V and 4 bases at J, with 13 bases between. Per germline, CDR1 SGHAT and CDR2 FQNNGV. The V and J genes are TRBV11-2 and TRBJ1-2; D is unresolved. This receptor was identified in an adult with an advanced solid tumor such as melanoma, head and neck, liver or kidney cancer. The specimen was CD4+ or CD8+ T cells sorted from blood, collected in a trial of the OX40 agonist ivuxolimab. CDR3 in amino acids: CASSLVPDGPYGYTF. The CDR3 DNA is TGTGCCAGCAGCTTAGTTCCCGACGGACCCTATGGCTACACCTTC.